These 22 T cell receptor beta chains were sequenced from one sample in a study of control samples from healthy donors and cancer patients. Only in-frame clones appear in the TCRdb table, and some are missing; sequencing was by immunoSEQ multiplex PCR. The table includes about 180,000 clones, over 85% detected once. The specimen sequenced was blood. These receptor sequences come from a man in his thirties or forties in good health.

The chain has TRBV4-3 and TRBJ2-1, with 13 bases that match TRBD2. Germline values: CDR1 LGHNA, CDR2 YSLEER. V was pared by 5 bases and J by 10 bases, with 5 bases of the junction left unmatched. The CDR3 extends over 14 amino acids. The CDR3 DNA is TGCGCCAGCAGCGGGCCGGGACTAGCGGGGGAGCAGTTCTTC. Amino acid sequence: CASSGPGLAGEQFF.

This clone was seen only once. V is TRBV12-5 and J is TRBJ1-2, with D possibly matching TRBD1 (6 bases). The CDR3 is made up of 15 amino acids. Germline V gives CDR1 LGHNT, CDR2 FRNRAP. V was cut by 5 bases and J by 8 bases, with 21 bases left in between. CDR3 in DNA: TGTGCTAGTGGTCCCCCAACGGACAGCCTTCGAGGCTACACCTTC. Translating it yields CASGPPTDSLRGYTF. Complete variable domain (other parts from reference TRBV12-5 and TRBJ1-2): DARVTQTPRHKVTEMGQEVTMRCQPILGHNTVFWYRQTMMQGLELLAYFRNRAPLDDSGMPKDRFSAEMPDATLATLKIQPSEPRDSAVYFCASGPPTDSLRGYTFGSGTRLTVV.

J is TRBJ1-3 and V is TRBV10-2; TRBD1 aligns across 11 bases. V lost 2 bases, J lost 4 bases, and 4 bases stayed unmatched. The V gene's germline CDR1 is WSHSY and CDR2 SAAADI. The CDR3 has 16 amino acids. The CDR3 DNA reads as TGCGCCAGCAGTGAGGGACAGGGGGCGTTAGGAAACACCATATATTTT. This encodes CASSEGQGALGNTIYF.

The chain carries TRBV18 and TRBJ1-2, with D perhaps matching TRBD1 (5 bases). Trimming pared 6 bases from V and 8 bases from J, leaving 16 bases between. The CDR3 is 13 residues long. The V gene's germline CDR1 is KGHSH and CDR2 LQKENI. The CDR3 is CASSPNQGEGYTF. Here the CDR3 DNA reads TGTGCCAGCTCCCCGAACCAGGGTGAAGGCTACACCTTC.

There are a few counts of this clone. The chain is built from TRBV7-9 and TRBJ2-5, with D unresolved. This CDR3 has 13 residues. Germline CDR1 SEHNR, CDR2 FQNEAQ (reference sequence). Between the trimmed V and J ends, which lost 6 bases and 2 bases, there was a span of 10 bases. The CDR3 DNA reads TGTGCCAGCAGGTTCCGGAAACAAGAGACCCAGTACTTC. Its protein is CASRFRKQETQYF.

The CDR3 nucleotides are TGTGCCAGCATGCCCAGGGAAGGGCGCTACGAGCAGTACTTC. This sequence encodes CASMPREGRYEQYF. J is TRBJ2-7 and V is TRBV7-8; D may be TRBD1 (5 bases). Germline-derived CDR1 and CDR2 are SGHVS and FQNEAQ. The germline V and J ends were trimmed by 7 bases and 3 bases, with 16 bases remaining between them. CDR3 length equals 14 residues.

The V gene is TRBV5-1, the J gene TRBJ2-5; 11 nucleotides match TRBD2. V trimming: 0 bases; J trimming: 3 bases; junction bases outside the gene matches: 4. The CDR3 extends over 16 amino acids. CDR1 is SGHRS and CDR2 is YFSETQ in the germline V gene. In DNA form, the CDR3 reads TGCGCCAGCAGCTTGGGTGCTAGCGGGGGGAAAGAGACCCAGTACTTC. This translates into CASSLGASGGKETQYF. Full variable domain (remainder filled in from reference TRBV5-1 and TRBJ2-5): KAGVTQTPRYLIKTRGQQVTLSCSPISGHRSVSWYQQTPGQGLQFLFEYFSETQRNKGNFPGRFSGRQFSNSRSEMNVSTLELGDSALYLCASSLGASGGKETQYFGPGTRLLVL.

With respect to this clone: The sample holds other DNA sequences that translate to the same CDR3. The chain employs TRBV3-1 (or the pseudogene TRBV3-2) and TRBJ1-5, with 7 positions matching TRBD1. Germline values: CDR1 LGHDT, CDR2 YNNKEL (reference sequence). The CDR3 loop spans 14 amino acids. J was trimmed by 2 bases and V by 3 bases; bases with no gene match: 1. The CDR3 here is CASSHDRGNQPQHF. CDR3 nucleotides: TGTGCCAGCAGCCACGACAGGGGCAATCAGCCCCAGCATTTT.

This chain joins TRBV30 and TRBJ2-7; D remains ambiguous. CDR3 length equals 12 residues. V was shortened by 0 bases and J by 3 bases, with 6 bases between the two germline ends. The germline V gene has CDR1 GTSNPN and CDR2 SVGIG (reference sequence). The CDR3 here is CAWSVSLYEQYF. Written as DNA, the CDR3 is TGTGCCTGGAGTGTATCCCTCTACGAGCAGTACTTC.

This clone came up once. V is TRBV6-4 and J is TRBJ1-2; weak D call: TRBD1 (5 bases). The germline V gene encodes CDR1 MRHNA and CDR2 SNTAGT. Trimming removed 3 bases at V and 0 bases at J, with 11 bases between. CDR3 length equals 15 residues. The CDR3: CASSEWGNPNYGYTF. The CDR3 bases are TGTGCCAGCAGTGAATGGGGCAATCCTAACTATGGCTACACCTTC.

CDR3 in DNA: TGCGCCAGCAGGACGGGGGATAGCTCCTACGAGCAGTACTTC. Residues: CASRTGDSSYEQYF. The chain recombines TRBV5-1 with TRBJ2-7; D is possibly TRBD2 (6 bases). Trimming left V 5 bases short and J 0 bases short, with 12 bases between. The germline gives CDR1 SGHRS, CDR2 YFSETQ. The CDR3 is 14 amino acids.

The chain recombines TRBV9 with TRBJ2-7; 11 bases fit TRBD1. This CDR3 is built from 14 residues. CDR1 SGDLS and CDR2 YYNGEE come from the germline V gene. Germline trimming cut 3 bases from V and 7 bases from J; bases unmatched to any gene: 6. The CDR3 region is CASSARTGGWEQYF. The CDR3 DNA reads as TGTGCCAGCAGCGCCCGGACAGGGGGCTGGGAGCAGTACTTC.

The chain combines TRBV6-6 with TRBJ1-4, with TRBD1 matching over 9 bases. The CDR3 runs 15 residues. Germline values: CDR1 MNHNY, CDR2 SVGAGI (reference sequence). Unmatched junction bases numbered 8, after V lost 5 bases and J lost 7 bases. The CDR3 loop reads CASSQNRGLGEKLFF. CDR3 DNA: TGTGCCAGCAGTCAAAACAGGGGGCTTGGTGAAAAACTGTTTTTT.

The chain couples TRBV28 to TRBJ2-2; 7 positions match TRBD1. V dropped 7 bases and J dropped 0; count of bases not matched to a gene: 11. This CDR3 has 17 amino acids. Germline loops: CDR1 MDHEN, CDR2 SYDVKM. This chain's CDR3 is CASKLQPGTANTGELFF. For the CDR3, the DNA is TGTGCCAGCAAACTTCAGCCCGGGACAGCGAACACCGGGGAGCTGTTTTTT.

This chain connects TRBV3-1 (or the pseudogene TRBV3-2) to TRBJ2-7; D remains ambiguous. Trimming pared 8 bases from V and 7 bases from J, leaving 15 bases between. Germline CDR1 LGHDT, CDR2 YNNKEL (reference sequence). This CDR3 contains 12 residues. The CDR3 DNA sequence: TGTGCCAGCTCCTACCCTAGGGTGGAGCAGTACTTC. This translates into CASSYPRVEQYF.

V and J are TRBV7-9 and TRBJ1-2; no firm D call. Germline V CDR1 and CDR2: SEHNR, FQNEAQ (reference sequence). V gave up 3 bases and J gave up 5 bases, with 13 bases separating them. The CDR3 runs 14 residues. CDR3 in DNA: TGTGCCAGCAGCTTCGCAGGCCCCGGGTATGGCTACACCTTC. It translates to CASSFAGPGYGYTF.

CDR3 amino acids: CASSLWGGQSGANVLTF. In DNA form, the CDR3 reads TGTGCCAGCAGCTTATGGGGGGGGCAGAGTGGGGCCAACGTCCTGACTTTC. V is TRBV11-2 and J is TRBJ2-6, with a weak D call TRBD2 (7 bases). V was pared by 2 bases and J by 3 bases, with 14 bases between. The CDR3 is 17 residues long. Germline loops: CDR1 SGHAT, CDR2 FQNNGV.

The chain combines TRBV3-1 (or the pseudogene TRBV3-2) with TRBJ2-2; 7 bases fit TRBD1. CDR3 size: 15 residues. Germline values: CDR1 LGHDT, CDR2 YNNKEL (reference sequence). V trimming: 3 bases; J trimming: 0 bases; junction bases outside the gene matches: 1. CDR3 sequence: CASSQQGANTGELFF. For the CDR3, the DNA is TGTGCCAGCAGCCAGCAGGGGGCGAACACCGGGGAGCTGTTTTTT.

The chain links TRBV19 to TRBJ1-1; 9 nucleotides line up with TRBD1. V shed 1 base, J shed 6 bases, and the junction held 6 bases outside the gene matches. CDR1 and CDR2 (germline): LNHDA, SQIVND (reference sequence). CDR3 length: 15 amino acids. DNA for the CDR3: TGTGCCAGTAGTATAGGAGGGACAGGGAGGTCTGAAGCTTTCTTT. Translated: CASSIGGTGRSEAFF.

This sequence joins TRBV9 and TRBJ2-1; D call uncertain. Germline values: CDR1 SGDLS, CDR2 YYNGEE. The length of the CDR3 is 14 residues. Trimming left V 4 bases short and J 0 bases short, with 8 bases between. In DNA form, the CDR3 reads TGTGCCAGCAGCACTACGAGCTCCTACAATGAGCAGTTCTTC. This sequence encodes CASSTTSSYNEQFF.

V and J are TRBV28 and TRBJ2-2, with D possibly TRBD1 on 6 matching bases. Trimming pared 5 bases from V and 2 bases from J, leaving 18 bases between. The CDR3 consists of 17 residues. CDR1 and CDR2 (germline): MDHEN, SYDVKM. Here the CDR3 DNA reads TGTGCCAGCAGTCCCCCTTTCGGGACACCTAACACCGGGGAGCTGTTTTTT. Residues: CASSPPFGTPNTGELFF.

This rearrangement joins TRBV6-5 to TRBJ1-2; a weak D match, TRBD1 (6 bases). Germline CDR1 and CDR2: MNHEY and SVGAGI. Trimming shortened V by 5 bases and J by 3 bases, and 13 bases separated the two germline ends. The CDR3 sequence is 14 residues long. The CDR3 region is CASSQSGADYGYTF. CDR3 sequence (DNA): TGTGCCAGCAGTCAATCAGGGGCGGACTATGGCTACACCTTC.